This T cell receptor (beta chain) was captured in a study of T cell responses to AZD1222 COVID-19 vaccine. Some clones are missing from TCRdb's copy, which holds only in-frame ones; the method was immunoSEQ multiplex PCR. The data contain roughly 140,000 clones, about 90% of them singletons. Overall study findings and caveats: Reports say nearly half of spike-specific TCRs go after unmutated variant regions. Repertoires were collected only later (after the peak T cell response had occurred). White British donors predominated, females outnumbered males, and clonal diversity was possibly underestimated.

Germline V CDR1 and CDR2: LGHDT, YNNKEL (reference sequence). V was pared by 4 bases and J by 1 base, with 7 bases between. CDR3 length: 13 residues. Concerning this clone: The target antigen is unknown.

The material sequenced was peripheral blood, taken 28 days after the second AZD1222 dose. This chain links TRBV3-1 (or the pseudogene TRBV3-2) with TRBJ1-1; D remains ambiguous. This clonotype was obtained from an adult who received the AZD1222 COVID-19 vaccine. For the CDR3, the DNA is TGTGCCAGCAGCCTCCTCGGGAACACTGAAGCTTTCTTT. Translating it yields CASSLLGNTEAFF.